This entry concerns a single T cell receptor (beta chain). As processed by the authors: Nucleated cell counts were estimated from reference gene primer amplification. The table came from immunoSEQ multiplex PCR; TCRdb's copy has only in-frame clones and leaves some out. V, J and clone size reflect that table, while D and trimming were determined from the DNA. The sample yields roughly 140,000 clones, roughly four fifths seen once. Germline V gives CDR1 SNHLY, CDR2 FYNNEI. The CDR3 covers 14 residues. V lost 9 bases and J 7 bases, leaving 21 bases between the germline ends. These data originate in a study of blood T cell repertoires in COVID-19. Study information: COVID-19 samples, acute and convalescent, were from the United States, Italy and Spain. Sources were T cells, B-cell-depleted T cells, or PBMCs; the material itself was cDNA or gDNA.

The chain joins TRBV2 to TRBJ1-2; D not resolved. Sequencing was performed on peripheral blood. The clonotype originates from an elderly woman with acute or convalescent COVID-19. Here the CDR3 DNA reads TGTGCCAGGGTGGCAGCGACGAGACGGGGTGGCTACACCTTC. Its protein product is CARVAATRRGGYTF.